These 21 T cell receptor beta chains came from one sample sequenced in a study of PD-L1 blockade in urothelial cancer. Time point denoted: pretreatment peripheral blood. Here immunoSEQ multiplex PCR was the method, and the copy in TCRdb shows in-frame clones only, minus some. The sample holds 37,000 or so clones, over 75% seen once. The input for sequencing was PBMCs, taken around atezolizumab (anti-PD-L1) treatment. Receptors were obtained from a man aged 55 to 70 with urothelial cancer.

This chain links TRBV29-1 with TRBJ2-2; 8 positions match TRBD1. V gave up 4 bases and J gave up 4 bases; unmatched junction bases: 8. The CDR3 consists of 15 residues. Germline CDR1 SQVTM, CDR2 ANQGSEA. The CDR3 here is CSVGPTGVSTGELFF. CDR3 nucleotides: TGCAGCGTTGGCCCGACAGGGGTTAGCACCGGGGAGCTGTTTTTT.

J is TRBJ2-3 and V is TRBV10-3, with D tentatively TRBD2 (5 bases). The CDR3 spans 15 residues. Between the trimmed V and J ends, which lost 7 bases and 2 bases, there was a span of 16 bases. Germline assignment: CDR1 ENHRY and CDR2 SYGVKD. CDR3 coding DNA: TGTGCCATCATATCCGGTTCTAGCCCCACAGATACGCAGTATTTT. Translation gives CAIISGSSPTDTQYF.

Worth noting for this clone: One junction end disagrees with the germline gene, perhaps due to a read error. The chain is built from TRBV7-7 and TRBJ1-4; the D is unclear. Per germline, CDR1 SSHAT and CDR2 FNYEAQ (reference sequence). The CDR3 is made up of 13 amino acids. The CDR3 nucleotides read TGTGCTAGCAGCGTCCGGTTGAATGAAAAACTGTTTTTT. This codes for CASSVRLNEKLFF.

V and J are TRBV21-1 and TRBJ1-5; the D call of TRBD1 is as the table states it, not checked on the DNA. TRBV21-1 is a recognized pseudogene. The CDR3 runs 18 residues. CDR3 DNA sequence: TGTGCCAGCAGCATAAAGGCCGGGACAGCTTATAGCAATCAGCCCCAGCATTTT. Residues: CASSIKAGTAYSNQPQHF.

This rearrangement joins TRBV4-1 to TRBJ2-1; 12 bases map to TRBD2. Unmatched junction bases numbered 6, after V lost 1 base and J lost 5 bases. CDR1 and CDR2 from the germline V gene are MGHRA and YSYEKL. There are 17 residues in the CDR3. The CDR3 is CASSQVLAGGSHNEQFF. The CDR3 DNA sequence: TGCGCCAGCAGCCAAGTACTAGCGGGGGGAAGTCACAATGAGCAGTTCTTC.

This clone was seen a few times. The chain employs TRBV19 and TRBJ2-4; 11 nucleotides line up with TRBD2. This CDR3 has 16 amino acids. V lost 5 bases to trimming and J lost 0 bases; unmatched junction nucleotides: 3. CDR1 LNHDA and CDR2 SQIVND come from the germline V gene (reference sequence). The CDR3 loop reads CASSPLAGVAKNIQYF. CDR3 in DNA: TGTGCCAGTAGTCCACTAGCGGGGGTAGCCAAAAACATTCAGTACTTC.

The sample holds a few counts of this clone. This rearrangement joins TRBV11-1 to TRBJ1-1; no firm D call. The CDR3 has 13 amino acids. Germline CDR1 is SGHAT and CDR2 is FQDESV (reference sequence). Trimming shortened V by 2 bases and J by 7 bases, and 11 bases separated the two germline ends. For the CDR3, the DNA is TGTGCCAGCAGCTTACGAGACACCTTTGAAGCTTTCTTT. It yields the protein CASSLRDTFEAFF.

V is TRBV19 and J is TRBJ2-3; D unclear. The V gene's germline CDR1 is LNHDA and CDR2 SQIVND (reference sequence). The V end was cut by 2 bases, the J end by 1 base, with 4 bases between. The CDR3 spans 13 residues. The CDR3 is CASSIRGTDTQYF. CDR3 DNA: TGTGCCAGTAGTATACGCGGCACAGATACGCAGTATTTT.

The chain is built from TRBV7-2 and TRBJ1-1; no definite D call. CDR3 size: 13 residues. The V end lost 4 bases, the J end lost 2 bases, and 8 bases lay between the germline ends. CDR1 and CDR2 from the germline V gene are SGHTA and FQGNSA. The chain's CDR3 is CASSSTLNTEAFF. DNA of the CDR3: TGTGCCAGCAGCTCAACATTAAACACTGAAGCTTTCTTT. Full variable domain (remainder filled in from reference TRBV7-2 and TRBJ1-1): GAGVSQSPSNKVTEKGKDVELRCDPISGHTALYWYRQSLGQGLEFLIYFQGNSAPDKSGLPSDRFSAERTGGSVSTLTIQRTQQEDSAVYLCASSSTLNTEAFFGQGTRLTVV.

The gene calls are TRBV10-3 and TRBJ1-2; D unresolved. V was cut by 0 bases and J by 9 bases, with 17 bases left in between. This CDR3 is 15 amino acids long. Germline CDR1 and CDR2: ENHRY and SYGVKD. CDR3 protein: CAISESGGTSLSYTF. The CDR3 DNA reads as TGTGCCATCAGTGAGTCCGGCGGAACGTCGCTAAGCTACACCTTC.

V and J are TRBV18 and TRBJ2-7; 10 nucleotides line up with TRBD2. The CDR3 covers 15 residues. Trimming cost V 3 bases and J 2 bases; bases outside gene matches: 4. CDR1 is KGHSH, CDR2 LQKENI, per germline. CDR3 amino acids: CASSPLAGVTYEQYF. The CDR3 bases are TGTGCCAGCTCACCTCTAGCGGGAGTCACCTACGAGCAGTACTTC. The full variable domain, completed using reference TRBV18 and TRBJ2-7, is NAGVMQNPRHLVRRRGQEARLRCSPMKGHSHVYWYRQLPEEGLKFMVYLQKENIIDESGMPKERFSAEFPKEGPSILRIQQVVRGDSAAYFCASSPLAGVTYEQYFGPGTRLTVT.

The V gene is TRBV28, the J gene TRBJ2-3; TRBD2 aligns across 10 bases. J lost 0 bases, V lost 1 base, and 10 bases had no gene match. The CDR3 is 19 residues long. Germline V gene sequence: CDR1 MDHEN, CDR2 SYDVKM. The CDR3 protein is CASSLSAGGFGSSTDTQYF. The DNA for the CDR3 is TGTGCCAGCAGTTTATCAGCGGGAGGGTTTGGAAGTAGCACAGATACGCAGTATTTT. The complete variable domain, with remaining parts taken from reference TRBV28 and TRBJ2-3, reads DVKVTQSSRYLVKRTGEKVFLECVQDMDHENMFWYRQDPGLGLRLIYFSYDVKMKEKGDIPEGYSVSREKKERFSLILESASTNQTSMYLCASSLSAGGFGSSTDTQYFGPGTRLTVL.

The chain combines TRBV9 with TRBJ2-5; 10 nucleotides match TRBD2. This CDR3 contains 18 residues. After removal of 0 bases from V and 5 bases from J, the junction contained 13 bases not matched to a gene. The germline V gene encodes CDR1 SGDLS and CDR2 YYNGEE. The CDR3: CASSVAPAGGLGGETQYF. CDR3 nucleotide sequence: TGTGCCAGCAGCGTAGCCCCAGCGGGAGGGCTTGGGGGGGAGACCCAGTACTTC. The full variable domain, rest sourced from reference TRBV9 and TRBJ2-5, is DSGVTQTPKHLITATGQRVTLRCSPRSGDLSVYWYQQSLDQGLQFLIQYYNGEERAKGNILERFSAQQFPDLHSELNLSSLELGDSALYFCASSVAPAGGLGGETQYFGPGTRLLVL.

This clone was detected only a few times. At one end, the junction sequence differs from germline, possibly due to a read error. The V call is TRBV19, the J call TRBJ1-2; 11 bases are a match to TRBD1. Per the germline V gene, CDR1 is LNHDA and CDR2 is SQIVND (reference sequence). CDR3 size: 17 residues. CDR3 coding DNA: TGTGCCAGTAGGATAGACCCGGGACAGGGGGTCAACTATGGCTACACCTTC. Its protein product is CASRIDPGQGVNYGYTF.

The CDR3 DNA is TGTGCCAGTAGTATAGCCGGGGGATCGGGCTACGAGCAGTACTTC. Translating gives CASSIAGGSGYEQYF. V and J are TRBV19 and TRBJ2-7, with a weak D call TRBD2 (6 bases). Deletions cut 1 base from V and 3 bases from J, with 13 bases between. Per the germline V gene, CDR1 is LNHDA and CDR2 is SQIVND (reference sequence). This CDR3 has 15 residues.

The chain employs TRBV5-1 and TRBJ2-2; D may be TRBD1 (5 bases). The germline V and J ends were trimmed by 4 bases and 3 bases, with 10 bases remaining between them. The CDR3 runs to 14 residues. Per germline, CDR1 SGHRS and CDR2 YFSETQ. CDR3: CASSADTYTGELFF. The CDR3 DNA reads as TGCGCCAGCAGCGCGGACACCTACACCGGGGAGCTGTTTTTT. Combining the CDR3 with reference TRBV5-1 and TRBJ2-2 gives the whole variable domain KAGVTQTPRYLIKTRGQQVTLSCSPISGHRSVSWYQQTPGQGLQFLFEYFSETQRNKGNFPGRFSGRQFSNSRSEMNVSTLELGDSALYLCASSADTYTGELFFGEGSRLTVL.

This rearrangement joins TRBV30 to TRBJ2-3; the match to TRBD2 covers 13 bases. The CDR3 loop spans 16 amino acids. After removal of 1 base from V and 0 bases from J, the junction contained 1 base not matched to a gene. Germline V gene sequence: CDR1 GTSNPN, CDR2 SVGIG (reference sequence). CDR3 nucleotides: TGTGCCTGGAGTGAACTAGCGGGAGGGAGCACAGATACGCAGTATTTT. Protein: CAWSELAGGSTDTQYF.

The rearrangement links TRBV18 to TRBJ2-2, with D possibly matching TRBD1 (6 bases). CDR1 is KGHSH, CDR2 LQKENI, per germline. The CDR3 is 16 amino acids. V lost 6 bases and J lost 1, with 15 bases in between. In nucleotides, the CDR3 is TGTGCCAGCTCGGATGAGGACAGCATGAACACCGGGGAGCTGTTTTTT. Protein product: CASSDEDSMNTGELFF.

The chain uses TRBV6-6 and TRBJ1-1, with D unresolved. CDR3 length: 14 amino acids. Germline V CDR1 and CDR2: MNHNY, SVGAGI (reference sequence). V was pared by 3 bases and J by 1 base, with 9 bases between. This CDR3 is CASSYSESNTEAFF. CDR3 sequence (DNA): TGTGCCAGCAGTTATTCAGAATCGAACACTGAAGCTTTCTTT.

This chain's CDR3 is CASSSTGTGTGELFF. Written as DNA, the CDR3 is TGCGCCAGCAGCTCCACTGGGACAGGGACCGGGGAGCTGTTTTTT. V gene TRBV5-1 combines with J gene TRBJ2-2, with 9 bases matching TRBD1. In germline, CDR1 is SGHRS, CDR2 YFSETQ. The ends lost 3 bases at V and 5 bases at J; junction bases unmatched: 5. CDR3 length: 15 amino acids.

The chain links TRBV18 to TRBJ1-6; no reliable D call. Looked up from germline, CDR1 is KGHSH and CDR2 is LQKENI. Trimming cost V 0 bases and J 9 bases, with 12 bases left between them. The CDR3 loop spans 15 amino acids. CDR3 protein: CASSPPGGAGSPLHF. The CDR3 DNA follows: TGTGCCAGCTCACCACCGGGAGGAGCGGGTTCACCCCTCCACTTT.